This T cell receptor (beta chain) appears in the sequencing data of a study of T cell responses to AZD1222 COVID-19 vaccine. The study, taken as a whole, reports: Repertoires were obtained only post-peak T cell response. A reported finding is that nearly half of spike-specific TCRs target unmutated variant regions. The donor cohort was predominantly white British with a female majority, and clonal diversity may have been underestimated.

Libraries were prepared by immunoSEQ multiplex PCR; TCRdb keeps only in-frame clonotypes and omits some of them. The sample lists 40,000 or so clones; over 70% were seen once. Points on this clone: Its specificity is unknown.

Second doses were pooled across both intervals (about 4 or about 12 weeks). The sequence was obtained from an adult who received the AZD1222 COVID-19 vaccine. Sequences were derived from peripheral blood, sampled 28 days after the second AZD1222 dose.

The CDR3, as DNA: TGTGCCAGCAGCAGAACTAGCATCCAAGAGACCCAGTACTTC. This encodes CASSRTSIQETQYF. The chain links TRBV5-4 to TRBJ2-5; the D gene is possibly TRBD2 (6 bases). There are 14 residues in the CDR3. Trimming shortened V by 4 bases and J by 1 base, and 11 bases separated the two germline ends. Germline V lookup: CDR1 SGHNT, CDR2 YYREEE (reference sequence).